The rows below give T cell receptor beta chains drawn from one sample of a study of CXCR3-negative and CXCR3-positive naive CD8 T cells. TCRdb re-called the 5' RACE reads and shows each CDR3 protein once, DNA omitted. Listed are 45,000 or so distinct CDR3 sequences; about 10% falls within the top ten. The specimen sequenced was memory CD8+ T cells from blood. These receptors originate from a human donor in good health. Some clones in this sample may be carry-over from other donors' samples. CDR3s include the opening cysteine and the closing phenylalanine or tryptophan. Each record gives: V gene, J gene, CDR3 protein.

V gene: TRBV20-1
J gene: TRBJ1-2
CDR3 protein: CSARVAEWDGYTF

V gene: TRBV12-3/TRBV12-4
J gene: TRBJ1-1
CDR3 protein: CASSPLLGRRILTGAFF

V gene: TRBV5-1
J gene: TRBJ2-1
CDR3 protein: CASSFTGDNEQFF

V gene: TRBV15
J gene: TRBJ2-3
CDR3 protein: CATSASGGATDTQYF

V gene: TRBV6-2/TRBV6-3
J gene: TRBJ2-7
CDR3 protein: CASSYYRTGAHEQYF

V gene: TRBV19
J gene: TRBJ1-1
CDR3 protein: CASSGGGGASEAFF

V gene: TRBV20-1
J gene: TRBJ2-3
CDR3 protein: CSARDLVAGSPDTQYF

V gene: TRBV28
J gene: TRBJ2-7
CDR3 protein: CASSLRGVVSYEQYF

V gene: TRBV6-5
J gene: TRBJ2-2
CDR3 protein: CASSYTNTGELFF

V gene: TRBV12-3/TRBV12-4
J gene: TRBJ1-1
CDR3 protein: CASSPPGGEGTEAFF

V gene: TRBV19
J gene: TRBJ2-1
CDR3 protein: CASSIWTTGSNEQFF

V gene: TRBV6-2/TRBV6-3
J gene: TRBJ2-1
CDR3 protein: CASSRSEAREQFF

V gene: TRBV4-1
J gene: TRBJ2-2
CDR3 protein: CASSQDTGTGMSSGELFF

V gene: TRBV18
J gene: TRBJ2-3
CDR3 protein: CASSPDESTQYF

V gene: TRBV5-1
J gene: TRBJ2-1
CDR3 protein: CASSSAGGYNEQFF

V gene: TRBV20-1
J gene: TRBJ2-7
CDR3 protein: CSAMPGLPTEQYF

V gene: TRBV29-1
J gene: TRBJ2-1
CDR3 protein: CSVAGGTGEQFF

V gene: TRBV20-1
J gene: TRBJ1-1
CDR3 protein: CSAREGRNTEAFF

V gene: TRBV25-1
J gene: TRBJ1-4
CDR3 protein: CASSDGQGPNEKLFF

V gene: TRBV29-1
J gene: TRBJ2-7
CDR3 protein: CSGTTGDTEQYF

V gene: TRBV20-1
J gene: TRBJ2-2
CDR3 protein: CSARDTLDGETGELFF

V gene: TRBV20-1
J gene: TRBJ2-5
CDR3 protein: CSARGPGVIETQYF

V gene: TRBV29-1
J gene: TRBJ2-3
CDR3 protein: CSVAGPDTQYF

V gene: TRBV12-3/TRBV12-4
J gene: TRBJ2-3
CDR3 protein: CASSSFSGSRDTQYF

V gene: TRBV7-9
J gene: TRBJ2-7
CDR3 protein: CASSPSGAHEQYF

V gene: TRBV7-9
J gene: TRBJ2-7
CDR3 protein: CASSPPGQSYEQYF

V gene: TRBV21-1
J gene: TRBJ2-7
CDR3 protein: CASSMLRGALYEQYF

V gene: TRBV20-1
J gene: TRBJ1-2
CDR3 protein: CSARETAEYRYTF

V gene: TRBV10-1
J gene: TRBJ2-6
CDR3 protein: CASYSSRDREFSGANVLTF

V gene: TRBV29-1
J gene: TRBJ1-1
CDR3 protein: CSVRPLQGVVNTEAFF

V gene: TRBV9
J gene: TRBJ2-2
CDR3 protein: CASTAASVAYEDGELFF

V gene: TRBV9
J gene: TRBJ1-2
CDR3 protein: CASSGQIPWDGYTF

V gene: TRBV6-5
J gene: TRBJ1-2
CDR3 protein: CASSLQGTSAGYTF

V gene: TRBV7-8
J gene: TRBJ1-5
CDR3 protein: CASSLEYDPNQPQHF

V gene: TRBV6-6
J gene: TRBJ1-1
CDR3 protein: CASSYDEGGEAFF

V gene: TRBV5-5
J gene: TRBJ2-7
CDR3 protein: CASRHDPAAYEQYF